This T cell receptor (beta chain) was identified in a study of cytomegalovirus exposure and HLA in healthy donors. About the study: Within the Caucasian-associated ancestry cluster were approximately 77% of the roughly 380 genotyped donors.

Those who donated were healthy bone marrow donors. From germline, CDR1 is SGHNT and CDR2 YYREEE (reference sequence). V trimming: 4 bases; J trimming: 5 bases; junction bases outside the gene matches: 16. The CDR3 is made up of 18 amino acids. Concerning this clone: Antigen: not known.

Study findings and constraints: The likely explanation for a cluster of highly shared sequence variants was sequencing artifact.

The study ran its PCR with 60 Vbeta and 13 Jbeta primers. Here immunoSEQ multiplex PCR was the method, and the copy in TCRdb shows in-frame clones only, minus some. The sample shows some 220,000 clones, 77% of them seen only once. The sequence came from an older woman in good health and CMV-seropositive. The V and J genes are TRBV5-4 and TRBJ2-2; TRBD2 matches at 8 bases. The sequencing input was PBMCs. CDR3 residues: CASSLPFSGTSRTGELFF. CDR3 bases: TGTGCCAGCAGCCTGCCTTTCTCCGGGACTAGTCGTACCGGGGAGCTGTTTTTT.